This T cell receptor (beta chain) was recorded in a study of Ad26.COV2.S vaccination and SARS-CoV-2 variants. The CDR3 loop spans 13 amino acids. Germline V lookup: CDR1 SGHKS, CDR2 YYEKEE (reference sequence). V was trimmed by 5 bases and J by 6 bases, leaving 15 bases between them. TCRdb keeps only in-frame clones here, not all; method: immunoSEQ multiplex PCR. Seen here are around 340,000 clones, about 88% observed once, and the top ten hold around 6.6%. Stated treatment: roughly 19 received Ad26.COV2.S at low or high dose, single or two shots; 5 received placebo; per-sample allocation not given. Day 63 following the first vaccine or placebo injection was when the samples were taken.

The sequences come from peripheral blood, collected in a trial of Ad26.COV2.S vaccine versus placebo. This chain links TRBV5-5 with TRBJ2-7; D remains unclear. The sequence derives from a person aged 18-60 years who received the Ad26.COV2.S COVID-19 vaccine or a placebo. CDR3 nucleotide sequence: TGTGCCAGCAGACCCCCGGAGAGAGCCGAGCAGTACTTC. Translation: CASRPPERAEQYF.